This is a list of T cell receptor beta chains from one sample in a study of radiation and T cells in renal cell carcinoma. Clones were sequenced by immunoSEQ multiplex PCR, and TCRdb holds only the in-frame ones, with some missing. The sample includes around 75,000 clones, more than 75% seen only once; the top ten take almost 6%. Sequenced here: blood, sampled from a patient whose treatment included radiotherapy and nephrectomy. These TCRs come from a man aged 55 to 70 with renal cell carcinoma. Both conserved end residues are part of each CDR3. Each record gives: V gene, clone size, D gene, J gene, CDR3 DNA, CDR3 protein. A D gene is named only where the DNA matches it firmly. Rows may omit the clone size; those that give it use once, few, many or a size class.

TRBV18	NA	NA	TRBJ2-7	TGTGCCAGCTCACCACGGCAGGGATACGAGCAGTACTTC	CASSPRQGYEQYF
TRBV6-5	once	TRBD2	TRBJ2-1	TGTGCCAGCAGTTCAGGACTAGCGGAAGGCAATGAGCAGTTCTTC	CASSSGLAEGNEQFF
TRBV7-8	NA	TRBD2	TRBJ2-1	TGTGCCAGCAGCCAGAATAGCGGGAGTTACAATGAGCAGTTCTTC	CASSQNSGSYNEQFF
TRBV5-1	few	NA	TRBJ2-3	TGCGCCAGCACCCGAGGAAATACGCAGTATTTT	CASTRGNTQYF
TRBV27	NA	NA	TRBJ2-2	TGTGCCAGCAGTTTACGTACCTACACCGGGGAGCTGTTTTTT	CASSLRTYTGELFF
TRBV6-6	NA	TRBD1	TRBJ2-7	TGTGCCAGCAGGGCTACAGGGGTGGCCTACGAGCAGTACTTC	CASRATGVAYEQYF
TRBV9	NA	NA	TRBJ1-4	TGTGCCAGCAGCGTAGCGGGGCTCGGGGGTAATGAAAAACTGTTTTTT	CASSVAGLGGNEKLFF
TRBV27	NA	TRBD2	TRBJ2-2	TGTGCCAGCAGGACTAGCGGGAACACCGGGGAGCTGTTTTTT	CASRTSGNTGELFF
TRBV5-8	NA	NA	TRBJ2-2	TGTGCCAGCAGCCCCGGGAGAAGAGCCGGGGAGCTGTTTTTT	CASSPGRRAGELFF
TRBV7-9	NA	NA	TRBJ2-5	TGTGCCAGCAGCCCGGGGCCCGGGGGCTTAAAAGAGACCCAGTACTTC	CASSPGPGGLKETQYF
TRBV5-1	once	NA	TRBJ1-1	TGCGCCAGCAGCTTGGACCCCGGCCCTAACACTGAAGCTTTCTTT	CASSLDPGPNTEAFF
TRBV4-3	NA	NA	TRBJ1-2	TGCGCCAGCAGCCAAGACGGGGGCTATGGCTACACCTTC	CASSQDGGYGYTF
TRBV5-4	NA	NA	TRBJ1-3	TGTGCCAGCAGCCCGGGGCCGGGGGGGAGCTCTGGAAACACCATATATTTT	CASSPGPGGSSGNTIYF
TRBV5-1	NA	TRBD2	TRBJ2-1	TGCGCCAGCAGCTTGGTTGTAGCGGGAGGTATAGATGAGCAGTTCTTC	CASSLVVAGGIDEQFF
TRBV14	NA	TRBD2	TRBJ2-3	TGTGCCAGCAGCCCGCTAGCGGTTAGCACAGATACGCAGTATTTT	CASSPLAVSTDTQYF
TRBV5-1	NA	TRBD2	TRBJ2-1	TGCGCCAGCAGCTTGGTTGGTAGCGGGCTAATCAATGAGCAGTTCTTC	CASSLVGSGLINEQFF
TRBV4-3	once	NA	TRBJ2-2	TGCGCCAGCAGCCCCACAAGCCCTAACACCGGGGAGCTGTTTTTT	CASSPTSPNTGELFF
TRBV28	NA	NA	TRBJ2-7	TGTGCCAGCAGTTTACAGAACTACGAGCAGTACTTC	CASSLQNYEQYF
TRBV5-6	NA	TRBD1	TRBJ2-2	TGTGCCAGCAGCACGACAGGGCGTACCGGGGAGCTGTTTTTT	CASSTTGRTGELFF
TRBV5-1	NA	NA	TRBJ2-2	TGCGCCAGCAGTCCCTCCATTGGATCGACCACCGGGGAGCTGTTTTTT	CASSPSIGSTTGELFF
TRBV7-8	NA	NA	TRBJ2-3	TGTGCCAGCAGCTTAGATGGGCTAGCAGGGGATACGCAGTATTTT	CASSLDGLAGDTQYF
TRBV5-1	NA	TRBD1	TRBJ2-7	TGCGCCAGCGCCGGGACAGGGGGCTCCTACGAGCAGTACTTC	CASAGTGGSYEQYF
TRBV5-4	once	NA	TRBJ1-1	TGTGCCAGCAGCCTACAACGGTACACTGAAGCTTTCTTT	CASSLQRYTEAFF
TRBV5-1	NA	TRBD1	TRBJ2-7	TGCGCCAGCAGCTTGGGATTCAGACAGGGCTCCTACGAGCAGTACTTC	CASSLGFRQGSYEQYF
TRBV4-3	NA	TRBD1	TRBJ2-3	TGCGCCAGCAGCCAAGGGGTAGGGGGCATTGGCACAGATACGCAGTATTTT	CASSQGVGGIGTDTQYF
TRBV19	few	TRBD2	TRBJ2-1	TGTGCCAGTAAACTAGCGGGAGCGAACTACAATGAGCAGTTCTTC	CASKLAGANYNEQFF
TRBV7-2	NA	TRBD2	TRBJ2-7	TGTGCCAGCAGCTTGTCGGGACTAGCGGGAACACATTCCTACGAGCAGTACTTC	CASSLSGLAGTHSYEQYF
TRBV7-7	NA	NA	TRBJ1-4	TGTGCCAGCAGCTTATTTATCGGGGAGTCGCCAGAAAAACTGTTTTTT	CASSLFIGESPEKLFF
TRBV9	NA	NA	TRBJ2-7	TGTGCCAGCAGCCTCGGACTTTTCTACGAGCAGTACTTC	CASSLGLFYEQYF
TRBV5-6	NA	NA	TRBJ2-1	TGTGCCAGCAGCTTGGGGTGGTTGGCCGCTACCTCCTACAATGAGCAGTTCTTC	CASSLGWLAATSYNEQFF
TRBV29-1	NA	TRBD2	TRBJ2-5	TGCAGCGTTGAAGGGGGGGGAGGGATCCAGACCCAGTACTTC	CSVEGGGGIQTQYF
TRBV4-1	NA	NA	TRBJ2-2	TGCGCCAGCAGCGCCCATAGGGGAACCATTCTCACCGGGGAGCTGTTTTTT	CASSAHRGTILTGELFF
TRBV6-1	NA	NA	TRBJ2-1	TGTGCCAGCAGTGAAGCGGAAGTGTCGGTCAGGCAGTTCTTC	CASSEAEVSVRQFF
TRBV30	NA	TRBD1	TRBJ2-7	TGTGCCTGGGGGACAGGGCTATCCTACGAGCAGTACTTC	CAWGTGLSYEQYF
TRBV6-1	NA	NA	TRBJ2-7	TGTGCCACGTCCGGGGAGGTCCTCGGGTACGAGCAGTACTTC	CATSGEVLGYEQYF
TRBV5-1	NA	NA	TRBJ1-1	TGCGCCAGCAGCTTTTCCAGTCCGGGGGATACTGAAGCTTTCTTT	CASSFSSPGDTEAFF
TRBV5-1	NA	NA	TRBJ2-4	TGCGCCAGCAGCTTGACAGGTGCCAAAAACATTCAGTACTTC	CASSLTGAKNIQYF
TRBV7-2	NA	NA	TRBJ2-4	TGTGCCAGCAGCTTAGCCCCGAATCCCGAGCAAAACATTCAGTACTTC	CASSLAPNPEQNIQYF
TRBV10-3	few	TRBD1	TRBJ1-1	TGTGCCATCAGGCTGGACAGGGCCACTGAAGCTTTCTTT	CAIRLDRATEAFF
TRBV5-5	NA	NA	TRBJ1-1	TGTGCCAGCAGTCGCCGAGTGGGGGCCACTGAAGCTTTCTTT	CASSRRVGATEAFF
TRBV27	NA	NA	TRBJ1-5	TGTGCCAGCAGTGCGGGACGGTTCGATCAGCCCCAGCATTTT	CASSAGRFDQPQHF
TRBV5-4	once	TRBD1	TRBJ2-3	TGTGCCAGCAGCTTTCCGGGACAGGCAAGAACAGATACGCAGTATTTT	CASSFPGQARTDTQYF
TRBV25-1	NA	NA	TRBJ2-3	TGTGCCAGCATTGGCAGCACAGATACGCAGTATTTT	CASIGSTDTQYF
TRBV6-1	NA	NA	TRBJ2-5	TGTGCCGGGGGGAGTTGGGGAACACAAGAGACCCAGTACTTC	CAGGSWGTQETQYF
TRBV14	few	TRBD1	TRBJ1-6	TGTGCCAGCAGCCAAGATCCACAGGGGGCGAGGTCCTATAATTCACCCCTCCACTTT	CASSQDPQGARSYNSPLHF
TRBV27	NA	NA	TRBJ2-3	TGTGCCAGCAGTTTATTTGTCACAGATACGCAGTATTTT	CASSLFVTDTQYF
TRBV7-8	few	NA	TRBJ1-1	TGTGCCAGCAGCTACAGGGTTAACACTGAAGCTTTCTTT	CASSYRVNTEAFF
TRBV6-1	NA	NA	TRBJ2-3	TGTGCCAGCAGTGAAGTGGGTCAACGCACAGATACGCAGTATTTT	CASSEVGQRTDTQYF
TRBV5-6	NA	TRBD1	TRBJ2-5	TGTGCCAGCAGCTTAGGGGGCAGGGAGACCCAGTACTTC	CASSLGGRETQYF
TRBV29-1	NA	NA	TRBJ2-1	TGCAGCGTTGCGGAAACGGAGCAGTTCTTC	CSVAETEQFF
TRBV6-6	NA	TRBD1	TRBJ2-7	TGTGCCAGCAGTTACGATCCCGGGACAGCCTACGAGCAGTACTTC	CASSYDPGTAYEQYF
TRBV19	few	TRBD2	TRBJ2-7	TGTGCCAGTAGTATAGACGGGGCGGGGGACTACGAGCAGTACTTC	CASSIDGAGDYEQYF
TRBV30	NA	NA	TRBJ2-5	TGTGCCTGGAGTGTAGGGGGAGAGACCCAGTACTTC	CAWSVGGETQYF
TRBV18	NA	NA	TRBJ1-2	TGTGCCAGCTCACCAAACTCAGAGTCAGGCTACACCTTC	CASSPNSESGYTF